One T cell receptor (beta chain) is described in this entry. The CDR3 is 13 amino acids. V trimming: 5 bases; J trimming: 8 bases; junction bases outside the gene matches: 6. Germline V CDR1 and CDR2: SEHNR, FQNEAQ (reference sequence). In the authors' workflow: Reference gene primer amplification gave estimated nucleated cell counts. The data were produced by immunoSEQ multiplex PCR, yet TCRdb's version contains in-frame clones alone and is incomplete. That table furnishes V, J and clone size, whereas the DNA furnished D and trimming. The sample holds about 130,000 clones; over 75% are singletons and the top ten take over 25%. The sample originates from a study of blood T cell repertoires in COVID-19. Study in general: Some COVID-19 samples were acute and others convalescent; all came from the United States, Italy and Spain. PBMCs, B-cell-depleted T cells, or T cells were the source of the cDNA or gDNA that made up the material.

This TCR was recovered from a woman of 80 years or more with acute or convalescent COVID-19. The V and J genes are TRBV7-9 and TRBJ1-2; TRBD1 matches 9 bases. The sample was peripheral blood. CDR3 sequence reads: CASSVGTGRGYTF. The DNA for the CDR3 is TGTGCCAGCAGCGTGGGGACAGGGAGGGGCTACACCTTC.